The rows below give T cell receptor beta chains drawn from one sample of a study of blood T cell repertoires in COVID-19. Data came from immunoSEQ multiplex PCR; TCRdb stores just in-frame clones and leaves some out. The sample records approximately 470,000 clones, around 90% being singletons. The source material was PBMCs or T cells enriched from blood (not recorded which). The source of these receptors is a woman aged 18-35 years who had recovered from COVID-19. Both conserved end residues are part of each CDR3. D genes are given only for firm matches. The size field is filled for only some rows; it gives once, few, many or a size class.

D gene: .; clone size: .; V gene: TRBV29-1; J gene: TRBJ2-2; CDR3 protein: CSVEIRGAIGELFF; CDR3 DNA: TGCAGCGTTGAAATCCGGGGGGCGATCGGGGAGCTGTTTTTT
D gene: .; clone size: .; V gene: TRBV10-2; J gene: TRBJ1-5; CDR3 protein: CASSVQAQPQHF; CDR3 DNA: TGCGCCAGCAGTGTACAGGCCCAGCCCCAGCATTTT
D gene: .; clone size: .; V gene: TRBV19; J gene: TRBJ2-1; CDR3 protein: CASSMAGLSSNEQFF; CDR3 DNA: TGTGCCAGTAGTATGGCTGGACTATCATCCAATGAGCAGTTCTTC
D gene: .; clone size: .; V gene: TRBV5-5; J gene: TRBJ1-2; CDR3 protein: CASSLAGNGYTF; CDR3 DNA: TGTGCCAGCAGCTTGGCAGGAAATGGCTACACCTTC
D gene: .; clone size: .; V gene: TRBV18; J gene: TRBJ1-6; CDR3 protein: CASSPNAQDYNSPLHF; CDR3 DNA: TGTGCCAGCTCACCTAACGCGCAGGACTATAATTCACCCCTCCACTTT
D gene: .; clone size: .; V gene: TRBV27; J gene: TRBJ1-1; CDR3 protein: CASSIRTGMDTEAFF; CDR3 DNA: TGTGCCAGCAGTATTCGGACGGGGATGGACACTGAAGCTTTCTTT
D gene: .; clone size: .; V gene: TRBV3-1/TRBV3-2; J gene: TRBJ2-6; CDR3 protein: CASSRRGAGANVLTF; CDR3 DNA: TGTGCCAGCAGCCGCAGGGGTGCTGGGGCCAACGTCCTGACTTTC
D gene: TRBD1; clone size: .; V gene: TRBV3-1/TRBV3-2; J gene: TRBJ2-2; CDR3 protein: CASSQDNPFPGQGYPGNTGELFF; CDR3 DNA: TGTGCCAGCAGCCAAGATAACCCCTTTCCGGGACAGGGTTATCCGGGGAACACCGGGGAGCTGTTTTTT
D gene: TRBD1; clone size: .; V gene: TRBV11-2; J gene: TRBJ2-3; CDR3 protein: CASSSIRTGDTQYF; CDR3 DNA: TGTGCCAGCAGCTCCATCCGGACAGGAGATACGCAGTATTTT
D gene: .; clone size: .; V gene: TRBV4-2; J gene: TRBJ1-1; CDR3 protein: CASSPDREMNTEAFF; CDR3 DNA: TGTGCCAGCAGCCCAGATAGGGAGATGAACACTGAAGCTTTCTTT
D gene: .; clone size: .; V gene: TRBV21-1; J gene: TRBJ2-1; CDR3 protein: CASSKRGYNEQFF; CDR3 DNA: TGTGCCAGCAGCAAAAGGGGGTACAATGAGCAGTTCTTC
D gene: TRBD1; clone size: .; V gene: TRBV6-1; J gene: TRBJ1-2; CDR3 protein: CASSDLPGQGGYGYTF; CDR3 DNA: TGTGCCAGCAGTGACCTACCCGGACAGGGAGGGTATGGCTACACCTTC
D gene: TRBD1; clone size: .; V gene: TRBV7-9; J gene: TRBJ2-3; CDR3 protein: CASQTGGYGDTQYF; CDR3 DNA: TGTGCCAGCCAAACAGGGGGTTACGGAGATACGCAGTATTTT
D gene: TRBD1; clone size: .; V gene: TRBV5-4; J gene: TRBJ2-3; CDR3 protein: CASSVDYRDRGTDTQYF; CDR3 DNA: TGTGCCAGCAGCGTCGACTACCGGGACAGAGGCACAGATACGCAGTATTTT
D gene: TRBD2; clone size: .; V gene: TRBV10-3; J gene: TRBJ2-3; CDR3 protein: CAISGRNRGEADTQYF; CDR3 DNA: TGTGCCATCAGTGGTAGGAACCGGGGGGAAGCAGATACGCAGTATTTT
D gene: .; clone size: .; V gene: TRBV7-2; J gene: TRBJ2-5; CDR3 protein: CASSGSLRGQYF; CDR3 DNA: TGTGCCAGCAGCGGAAGCTTGCGCGGCCAGTACTTC
D gene: TRBD1; clone size: once; V gene: TRBV6-1; J gene: TRBJ1-1; CDR3 protein: CASSELPLQGDTEAFF; CDR3 DNA: TGTGCCAGCAGTGAACTTCCACTACAGGGGGACACTGAAGCTTTCTTT
D gene: .; clone size: .; V gene: TRBV27; J gene: TRBJ1-2; CDR3 protein: CASSLLTGYGYTF; CDR3 DNA: TGTGCCAGCAGTTTATTAACAGGCTATGGCTACACCTTC
D gene: TRBD1; clone size: .; V gene: TRBV5-7; J gene: TRBJ1-4; CDR3 protein: CASTTCPGTETTNEKLFF; CDR3 DNA: TGTGCCAGCACCACCTGTCCCGGGACAGAGACAACTAATGAAAAACTGTTTTTT
D gene: .; clone size: .; V gene: TRBV6-5; J gene: TRBJ1-2; CDR3 protein: CASSTPPGMGAGYTF; CDR3 DNA: TGTGCCAGCAGTACCCCCCCAGGGATGGGGGCTGGCTACACCTTC
D gene: .; clone size: .; V gene: TRBV28; J gene: TRBJ1-2; CDR3 protein: CASSPPGGLNYGYTF; CDR3 DNA: TGTGCCAGCAGTCCGCCGGGGGGGCTGAACTATGGCTACACCTTC
D gene: TRBD1; clone size: once; V gene: TRBV28; J gene: TRBJ2-7; CDR3 protein: CASKGDRVIHEQYF; CDR3 DNA: TGTGCCAGCAAGGGGGACAGGGTAATCCACGAGCAGTACTTC
D gene: .; clone size: .; V gene: TRBV9; J gene: TRBJ2-2; CDR3 protein: CASSVGGGFTGELFF; CDR3 DNA: TGTGCCAGCAGCGTCGGGGGAGGTTTCACCGGGGAGCTGTTTTTT
D gene: .; clone size: .; V gene: TRBV3-1/TRBV3-2; J gene: TRBJ1-5; CDR3 protein: CASSQGEDQPQHF; CDR3 DNA: TGTGCCAGCAGCCAAGGGGAGGATCAGCCCCAGCATTTT
D gene: TRBD1; clone size: once; V gene: TRBV6-1; J gene: TRBJ1-5; CDR3 protein: CASSEDRGLRSQHF; CDR3 DNA: TGTGCCAGCAGTGAAGACAGGGGACTTCGGTCCCAGCATTTT
D gene: .; clone size: once; V gene: TRBV18; J gene: TRBJ2-6; CDR3 protein: CASSPRVAQERANVLTF; CDR3 DNA: TGTGCCAGCTCACCAAGAGTCGCCCAGGAACGGGCCAACGTCCTGACTTTC
D gene: TRBD1; clone size: .; V gene: TRBV19; J gene: TRBJ2-1; CDR3 protein: CASSPPGTGIYNEQFF; CDR3 DNA: TGTGCCAGTAGTCCCCCCGGGACAGGGATCTACAATGAGCAGTTCTTC
D gene: TRBD2; clone size: .; V gene: TRBV7-6; J gene: TRBJ2-1; CDR3 protein: CASSFIAGSSYNEQFF; CDR3 DNA: TGTGCCAGCAGCTTCATAGCGGGGAGCTCCTACAATGAGCAGTTCTTC
D gene: TRBD1; clone size: .; V gene: TRBV5-1; J gene: TRBJ2-7; CDR3 protein: CASSLLQGMQYEQYF; CDR3 DNA: TGCGCCAGCAGCTTATTACAGGGGATGCAGTACGAGCAGTACTTC
D gene: TRBD1; clone size: .; V gene: TRBV10-3; J gene: TRBJ2-3; CDR3 protein: CAISPGGPSTDTQYF; CDR3 DNA: TGTGCCATCAGTCCAGGGGGCCCTAGCACAGATACGCAGTATTTT
D gene: .; clone size: .; V gene: TRBV12-3/TRBV12-4; J gene: TRBJ1-3; CDR3 protein: CASSSPPGNTIYF; CDR3 DNA: TGTGCCAGCAGTTCTCCCCCTGGAAACACCATATATTTT
D gene: TRBD2; clone size: .; V gene: TRBV3-1/TRBV3-2; J gene: TRBJ2-2; CDR3 protein: CASRPSGNTGELFF; CDR3 DNA: TGTGCCAGCAGACCTAGCGGAAACACCGGGGAGCTGTTTTTT
D gene: .; clone size: once; V gene: TRBV4-1; J gene: TRBJ1-2; CDR3 protein: CASSQARGGEGYTF; CDR3 DNA: TGCGCCAGCAGCCAAGCCCGTGGAGGGGAAGGCTACACCTTC
D gene: TRBD1; clone size: once; V gene: TRBV2; J gene: TRBJ1-1; CDR3 protein: CASSTGGTEAFF; CDR3 DNA: TGTGCCAGCAGTACAGGGGGAACTGAAGCTTTCTTT
D gene: TRBD2; clone size: .; V gene: TRBV19; J gene: TRBJ2-3; CDR3 protein: CASSPRWSGGAGTQYF; CDR3 DNA: TGTGCCAGTAGTCCTCGTTGGAGCGGGGGGGCCGGGACGCAGTATTTT
D gene: TRBD2; clone size: .; V gene: TRBV3-1/TRBV3-2; J gene: TRBJ2-3; CDR3 protein: CASSLLAPTDTQYF; CDR3 DNA: TGTGCCAGCAGCCTACTAGCGCCCACAGATACGCAGTATTTT
D gene: .; clone size: .; V gene: TRBV18; J gene: TRBJ2-3; CDR3 protein: CASSPPFTDTQYF; CDR3 DNA: TGTGCCAGCTCACCACCCTTCACAGATACGCAGTATTTT
D gene: TRBD2; clone size: .; V gene: TRBV7-9; J gene: TRBJ2-5; CDR3 protein: CASSLLRGGLQETQYF; CDR3 DNA: TGTGCCAGCAGCTTACTTCGGGGGGGGCTCCAAGAGACCCAGTACTTC
D gene: .; clone size: .; V gene: TRBV6-2/TRBV6-3; J gene: TRBJ2-7; CDR3 protein: CASSYGSEQYF; CDR3 DNA: TGTGCCAGCAGTTACGGGAGCGAGCAGTACTTC
D gene: TRBD1; clone size: .; V gene: TRBV27; J gene: TRBJ1-2; CDR3 protein: CASSLYRGNTYGYTF; CDR3 DNA: TGTGCCAGCAGTTTGTACAGGGGGAACACCTATGGCTACACCTTC
D gene: TRBD1; clone size: .; V gene: TRBV27; J gene: TRBJ1-6; CDR3 protein: CASSPGQTNSPLHF; CDR3 DNA: TGTGCCAGCAGTCCGGGACAGACTAATTCACCCCTCCACTTT
D gene: .; clone size: .; V gene: TRBV7-8; J gene: TRBJ2-3; CDR3 protein: CASSLGDITTDTQYF; CDR3 DNA: TGTGCCAGCAGCTTAGGGGACATCACCACAGATACGCAGTATTTT
D gene: TRBD1; clone size: .; V gene: TRBV28; J gene: TRBJ2-7; CDR3 protein: CATAQGALYEQYF; CDR3 DNA: TGTGCCACCGCTCAGGGGGCCCTCTACGAGCAGTACTTC
D gene: .; clone size: few; V gene: TRBV30; J gene: TRBJ1-5; CDR3 protein: CAWSVGFNQPQHF; CDR3 DNA: TGTGCCTGGAGTGTCGGGTTCAATCAGCCCCAGCATTTT
D gene: TRBD2; clone size: .; V gene: TRBV3-1/TRBV3-2; J gene: TRBJ2-1; CDR3 protein: CASSHGDYNDEQFF; CDR3 DNA: TGTGCCAGCAGCCATGGGGACTATAATGATGAGCAGTTCTTC